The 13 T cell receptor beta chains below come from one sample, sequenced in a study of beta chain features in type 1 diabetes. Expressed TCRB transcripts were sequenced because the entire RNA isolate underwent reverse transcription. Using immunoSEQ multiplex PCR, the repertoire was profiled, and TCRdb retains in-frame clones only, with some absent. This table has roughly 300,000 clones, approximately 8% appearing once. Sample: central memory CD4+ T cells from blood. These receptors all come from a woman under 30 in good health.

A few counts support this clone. CDR3 coding DNA: TGTGCCAGCAGTCGTATCAATCAGCCCCAGCATTTT. As protein: CASSRINQPQHF. The chain uses TRBV28 and TRBJ1-5; no clear D. From germline, CDR1 is MDHEN and CDR2 SYDVKM. V was clipped by 5 bases and J by 3 bases, with 5 bases between them. CDR3 length: 12 amino acids.

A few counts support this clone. The CDR3 DNA is TGTGCCAGCAGTTTTTGGGGGGAGGTTCACAATGAGCAGTTCTTC. It translates to CASSFWGEVHNEQFF. This chain links TRBV27 with TRBJ2-1, with D possibly TRBD2 on 6 matching bases. The CDR3 length is 15 residues. Germline V CDR1 and CDR2: MNHEY, SMNVEV (reference sequence). V was pared by 3 bases and J by 5 bases, with 14 bases between.

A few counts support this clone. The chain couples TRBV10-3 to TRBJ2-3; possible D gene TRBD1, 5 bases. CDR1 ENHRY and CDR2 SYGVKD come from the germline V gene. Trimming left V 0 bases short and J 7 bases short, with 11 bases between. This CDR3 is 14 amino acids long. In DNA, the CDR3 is TGTGCCATCAGTGAGTCGTATACAGGTTATACGCAGTATTTT. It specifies CAISESYTGYTQYF.

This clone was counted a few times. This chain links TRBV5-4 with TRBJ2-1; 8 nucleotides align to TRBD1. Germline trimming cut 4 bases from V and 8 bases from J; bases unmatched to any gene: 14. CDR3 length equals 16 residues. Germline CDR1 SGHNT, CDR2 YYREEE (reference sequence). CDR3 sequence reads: CASSQSKGQALDEQFF. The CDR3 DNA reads TGTGCCAGCAGCCAGAGCAAGGGACAGGCCCTTGATGAGCAGTTCTTC.

The CDR3 spells CASKTGIINEQFF. The CDR3, as DNA: TGTGCCAGCAAGACAGGGATCATTAATGAGCAGTTCTTC. This chain connects TRBV6-5 to TRBJ2-1; 7 bases align to TRBD1. CDR3 length: 13 residues. Germline V CDR1 and CDR2: MNHEY, SVGAGI. With 7 bases clipped from V and 7 bases from J, the junction kept 7 bases outside the gene matches.

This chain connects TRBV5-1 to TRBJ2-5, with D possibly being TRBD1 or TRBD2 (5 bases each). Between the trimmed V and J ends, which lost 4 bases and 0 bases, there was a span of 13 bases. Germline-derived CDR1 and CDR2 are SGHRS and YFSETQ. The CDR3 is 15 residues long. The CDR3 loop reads CASSRGVGYQETQYF. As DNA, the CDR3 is TGCGCCAGCAGCCGAGGGGTGGGGTACCAAGAGACCCAGTACTTC.

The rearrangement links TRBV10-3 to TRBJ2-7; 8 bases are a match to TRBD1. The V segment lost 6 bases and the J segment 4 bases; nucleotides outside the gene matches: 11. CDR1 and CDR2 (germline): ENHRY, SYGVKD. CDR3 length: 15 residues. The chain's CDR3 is CAISGQGRGDYEQYF. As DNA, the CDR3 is TGTGCCATCAGCGGACAGGGTAGGGGAGATTACGAGCAGTACTTC.

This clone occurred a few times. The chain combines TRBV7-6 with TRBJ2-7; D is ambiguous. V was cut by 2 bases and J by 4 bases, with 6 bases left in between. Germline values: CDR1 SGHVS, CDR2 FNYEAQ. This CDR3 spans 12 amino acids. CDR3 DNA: TGTGCCAGCAGCTTACTTGGGTACGAGCAGTACTTC. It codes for CASSLLGYEQYF.

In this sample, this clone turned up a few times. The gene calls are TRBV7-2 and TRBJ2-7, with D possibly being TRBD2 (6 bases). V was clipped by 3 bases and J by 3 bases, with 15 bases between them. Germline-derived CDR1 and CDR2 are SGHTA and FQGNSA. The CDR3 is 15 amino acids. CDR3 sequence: CASSFISGSGYEQYF. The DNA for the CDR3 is TGTGCCAGCAGCTTTATTTCGGGTAGCGGCTACGAGCAGTACTTC.

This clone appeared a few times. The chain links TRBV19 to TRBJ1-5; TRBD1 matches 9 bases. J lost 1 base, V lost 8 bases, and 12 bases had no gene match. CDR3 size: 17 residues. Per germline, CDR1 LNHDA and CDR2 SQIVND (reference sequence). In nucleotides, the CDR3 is TGTGCCAGTTCCGTCGAGCGGACAGGGGCGAGCAATCAGCCCCAGCATTTT. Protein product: CASSVERTGASNQPQHF. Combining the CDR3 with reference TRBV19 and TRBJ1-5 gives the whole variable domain DGGITQSPKYLFRKEGQNVTLSCEQNLNHDAMYWYRQDPGQGLRLIYYSQIVNDFQKGDIAEGYSVSREKKESFPLTVTSAQKNPTAFYLCASSVERTGASNQPQHFGDGTRLSIL.

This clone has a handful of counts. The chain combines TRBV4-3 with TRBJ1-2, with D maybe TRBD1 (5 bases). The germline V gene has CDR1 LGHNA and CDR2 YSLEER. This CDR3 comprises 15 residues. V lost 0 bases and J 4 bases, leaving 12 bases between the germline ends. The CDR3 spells CASSQDRVPSYGYTF. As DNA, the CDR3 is TGCGCCAGCAGCCAAGACAGGGTCCCCTCCTATGGCTACACCTTC.

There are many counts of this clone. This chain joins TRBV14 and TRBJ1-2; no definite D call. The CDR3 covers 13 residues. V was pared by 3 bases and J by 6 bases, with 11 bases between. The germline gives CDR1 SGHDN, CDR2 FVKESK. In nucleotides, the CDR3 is TGTGCCAGCAGCCAGCAGTTGAGGGATGGCTACACCTTC. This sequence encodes CASSQQLRDGYTF. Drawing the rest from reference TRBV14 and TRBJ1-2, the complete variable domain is EAGVTQFPSHSVIEKGQTVTLRCDPISGHDNLYWYRRVMGKEIKFLLHFVKESKQDESGMPNNRFLAERTGGTYSTLKVQPAELEDSGVYFCASSQQLRDGYTFGSGTRLTVV.

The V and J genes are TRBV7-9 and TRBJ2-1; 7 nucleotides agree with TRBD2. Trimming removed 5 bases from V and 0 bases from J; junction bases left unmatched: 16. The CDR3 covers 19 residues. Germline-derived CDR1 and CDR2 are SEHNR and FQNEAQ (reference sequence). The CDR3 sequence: CASSPGTDSSGGSYNEQFF. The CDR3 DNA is TGTGCCAGCAGCCCCGGGACTGATTCTTCGGGAGGCTCCTACAATGAGCAGTTCTTC.